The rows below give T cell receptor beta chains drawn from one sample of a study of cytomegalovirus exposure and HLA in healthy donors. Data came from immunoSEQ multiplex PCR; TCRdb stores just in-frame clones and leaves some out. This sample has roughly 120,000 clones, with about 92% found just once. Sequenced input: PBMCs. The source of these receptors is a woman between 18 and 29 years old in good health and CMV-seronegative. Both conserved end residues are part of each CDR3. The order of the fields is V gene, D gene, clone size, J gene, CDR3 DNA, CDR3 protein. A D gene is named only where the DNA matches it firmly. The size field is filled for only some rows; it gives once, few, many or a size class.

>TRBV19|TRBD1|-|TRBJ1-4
TGTGCCAGTAGTATTCCTGGGACAGGGGGCGCGTCATATGAAAAACTGTTTTTT
CASSIPGTGGASYEKLFF
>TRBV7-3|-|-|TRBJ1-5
TGTGCCAGCAGCGGTTCGGGCAATCAGCCCCAGCATTTT
CASSGSGNQPQHF
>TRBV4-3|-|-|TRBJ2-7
TGCGCCAGCAGCCAAGATACCCGAGATCCCTACGAGCAGTACTTC
CASSQDTRDPYEQYF
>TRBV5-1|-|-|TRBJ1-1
TGCGCCAGCAGCGAGGAGGTGATGGGAGGGTTGTACACTGAAGCTTTCTTT
CASSEEVMGGLYTEAFF
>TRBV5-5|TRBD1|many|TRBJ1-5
TGTGCCAGCAGCCTTCGGGACAGGGGACATCAGCCCCAGCATTTT
CASSLRDRGHQPQHF
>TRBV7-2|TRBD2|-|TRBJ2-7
TGTGCCAGCAGCTTAGCAGTCCTAGCGGGAGCTTGGGAGCAGTACTTC
CASSLAVLAGAWEQYF
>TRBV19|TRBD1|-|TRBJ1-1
TGTGCCAGCCGGGACAGGGGGAATGAAGCTTTCTTT
CASRDRGNEAFF
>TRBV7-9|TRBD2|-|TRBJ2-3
TGTGCCAGCAGCCCCGGGACTAGCGGGAGGCCGGGAGATACGCAGTATTTT
CASSPGTSGRPGDTQYF
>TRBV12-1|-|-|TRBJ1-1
TGTGCCAGCAGCTCAACTGACTCACTGTCGAACACTGAAGCTTTCTTT
CASSSTDSLSNTEAFF
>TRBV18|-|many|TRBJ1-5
TGTGCCAGCTCACCAGGGGGCAGGGATCAGCCCCAGCATTTT
CASSPGGRDQPQHF
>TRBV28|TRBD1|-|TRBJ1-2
TGTGCCAGCAGTTTGGAGGGACAGGGGGTTTCTTCGGGAGGCTACACCTTC
CASSLEGQGVSSGGYTF
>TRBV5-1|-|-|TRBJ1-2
TGCGCCAGCAGCTACGACGAACAGGGTGGCTATGGCTACACCTTC
CASSYDEQGGYGYTF
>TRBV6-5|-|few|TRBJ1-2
TGTGCCAGCAGTCAGGAAACAGGAATAGGCTACACCTTC
CASSQETGIGYTF
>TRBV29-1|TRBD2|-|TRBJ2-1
TGCAGCGGAGCCGGAGGAGCGGGGGGCTACAATGAGCAGTTCTTC
CSGAGGAGGYNEQFF
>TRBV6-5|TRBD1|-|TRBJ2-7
TGTGCCAGCAGTCCCGGACAGGGGGTGGGTGAGCAGTACTTC
CASSPGQGVGEQYF
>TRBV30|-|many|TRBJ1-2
TGTGCCTGGTTAAGTGAGGGTAACTATGGCTACACCTTC
CAWLSEGNYGYTF
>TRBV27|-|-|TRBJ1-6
TGTGCCAGCAGTTCTACAGGTTTCCTCTATAATTCACCCCTCCACTTT
CASSSTGFLYNSPLHF
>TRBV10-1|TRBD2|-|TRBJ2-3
TGCGCCAGCAGTGAGGGCGGGAGGGCCGGGAATACGCAGTATTTT
CASSEGGRAGNTQYF
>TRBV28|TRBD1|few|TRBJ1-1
TGTGCCAGCACGCCGGGACAGGGAAACACTGAAGCTTTCTTT
CASTPGQGNTEAFF
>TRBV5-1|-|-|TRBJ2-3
TGCGCCAGCAGCTTAGACTCAACGGATACGCAGTATTTT
CASSLDSTDTQYF
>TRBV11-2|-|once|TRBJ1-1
TGTGCCAGCAGCTGGAGCACAGAAGCTTTCTTT
CASSWSTEAFF
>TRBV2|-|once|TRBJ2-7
TGTGCCAGCGAACCGGGACTTACCTTGCACGAGCAGTACTTC
CASEPGLTLHEQYF